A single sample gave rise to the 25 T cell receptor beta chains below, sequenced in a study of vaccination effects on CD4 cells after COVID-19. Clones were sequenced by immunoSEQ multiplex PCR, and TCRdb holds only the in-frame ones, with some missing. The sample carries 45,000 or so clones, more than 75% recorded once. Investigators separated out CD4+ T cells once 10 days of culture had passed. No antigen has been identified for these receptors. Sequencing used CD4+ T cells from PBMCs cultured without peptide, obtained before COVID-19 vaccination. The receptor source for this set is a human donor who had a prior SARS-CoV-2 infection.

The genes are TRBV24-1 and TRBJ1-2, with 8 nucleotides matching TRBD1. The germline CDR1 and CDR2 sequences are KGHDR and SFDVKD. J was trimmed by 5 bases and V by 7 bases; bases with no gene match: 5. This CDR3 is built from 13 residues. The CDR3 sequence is CATSPGGKYGYTF. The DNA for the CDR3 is TGTGCCACCAGCCCAGGGGGCAAATATGGCTACACCTTC.

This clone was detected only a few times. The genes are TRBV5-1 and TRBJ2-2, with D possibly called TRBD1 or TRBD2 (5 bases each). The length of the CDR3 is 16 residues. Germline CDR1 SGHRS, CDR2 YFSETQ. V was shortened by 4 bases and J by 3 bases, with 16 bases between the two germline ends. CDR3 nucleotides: TGCGCCAGCAGCCAGATGACCGGGACCCACACCGGGGAGCTGTTTTTT. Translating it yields CASSQMTGTHTGELFF.

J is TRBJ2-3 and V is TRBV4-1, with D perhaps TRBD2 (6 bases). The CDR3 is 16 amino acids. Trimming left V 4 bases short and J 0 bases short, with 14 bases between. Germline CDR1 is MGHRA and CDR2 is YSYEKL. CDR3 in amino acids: CASSRGLAASTDTQYF. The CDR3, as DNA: TGCGCCAGCAGCCGGGGACTGGCAGCTAGCACAGATACGCAGTATTTT.

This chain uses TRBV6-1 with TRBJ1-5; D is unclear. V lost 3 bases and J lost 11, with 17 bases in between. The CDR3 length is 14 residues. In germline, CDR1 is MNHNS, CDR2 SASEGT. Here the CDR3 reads CASSEWFTPRAQHF. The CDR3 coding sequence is TGTGCCAGCAGTGAGTGGTTCACCCCCCGGGCCCAGCATTTT.

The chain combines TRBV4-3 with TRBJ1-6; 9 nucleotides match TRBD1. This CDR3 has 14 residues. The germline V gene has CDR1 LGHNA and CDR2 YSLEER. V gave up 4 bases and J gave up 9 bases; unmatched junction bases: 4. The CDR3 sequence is CASSRDRVFSPLHF. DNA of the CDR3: TGCGCCAGCAGCCGGGACAGGGTTTTTTCACCCCTCCACTTT.

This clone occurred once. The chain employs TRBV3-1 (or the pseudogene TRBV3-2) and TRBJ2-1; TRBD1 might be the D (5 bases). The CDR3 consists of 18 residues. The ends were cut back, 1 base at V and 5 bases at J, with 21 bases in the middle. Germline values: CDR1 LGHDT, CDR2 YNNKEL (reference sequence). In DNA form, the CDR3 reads TGTGCCAGCAGCCAAGGTCTCATGGGCAGGGAAATGAACAATGAGCAGTTCTTC. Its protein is CASSQGLMGREMNNEQFF.

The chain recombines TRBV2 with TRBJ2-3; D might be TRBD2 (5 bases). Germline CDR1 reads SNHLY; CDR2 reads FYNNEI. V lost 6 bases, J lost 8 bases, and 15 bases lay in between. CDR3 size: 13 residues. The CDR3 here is CASRKDGIRTQYF. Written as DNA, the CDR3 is TGTGCCAGCAGGAAGGACGGGATTCGTACGCAGTATTTT.

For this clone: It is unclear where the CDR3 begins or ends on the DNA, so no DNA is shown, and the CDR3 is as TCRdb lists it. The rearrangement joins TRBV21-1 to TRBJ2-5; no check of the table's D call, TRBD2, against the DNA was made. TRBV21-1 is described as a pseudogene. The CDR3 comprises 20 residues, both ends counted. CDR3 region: CASSKYGCYKPGRSGETQYF.

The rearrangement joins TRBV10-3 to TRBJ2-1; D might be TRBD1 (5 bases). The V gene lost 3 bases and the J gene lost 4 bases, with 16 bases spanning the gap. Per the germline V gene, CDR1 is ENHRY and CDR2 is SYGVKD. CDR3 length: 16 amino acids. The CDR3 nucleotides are TGTGCCATCAGTGACCTTTTAAGGGGCGAATACAATGAGCAGTTCTTC. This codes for CAISDLLRGEYNEQFF.

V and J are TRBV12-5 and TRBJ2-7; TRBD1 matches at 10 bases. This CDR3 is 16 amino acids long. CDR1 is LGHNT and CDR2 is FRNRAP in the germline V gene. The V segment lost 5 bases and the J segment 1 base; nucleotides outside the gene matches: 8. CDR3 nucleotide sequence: TGTGCTAGTGGTCGAAGTTGGGACAGGGGATCCTACGAGCAGTACTTC. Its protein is CASGRSWDRGSYEQYF.

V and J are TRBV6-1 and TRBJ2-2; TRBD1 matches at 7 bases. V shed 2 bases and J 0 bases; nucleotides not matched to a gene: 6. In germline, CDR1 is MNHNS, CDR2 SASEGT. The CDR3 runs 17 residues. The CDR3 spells CASSESMTGSNTGELFF. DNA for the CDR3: TGTGCCAGCAGTGAATCCATGACAGGGTCGAACACCGGGGAGCTGTTTTTT.

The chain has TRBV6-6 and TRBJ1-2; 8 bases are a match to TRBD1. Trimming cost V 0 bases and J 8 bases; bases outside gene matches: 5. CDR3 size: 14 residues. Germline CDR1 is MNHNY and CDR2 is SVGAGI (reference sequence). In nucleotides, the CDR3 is TGTGCCAGCAGTTACTCGCAGGGGGCCGAGGGCTACACCTTC. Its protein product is CASSYSQGAEGYTF.

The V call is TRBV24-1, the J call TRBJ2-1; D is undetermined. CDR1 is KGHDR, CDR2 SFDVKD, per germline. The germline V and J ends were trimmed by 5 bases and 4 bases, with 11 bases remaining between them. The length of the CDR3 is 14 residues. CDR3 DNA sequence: TGTGCCACCAGTGGCCGGAGTTGGTACAATGAGCAGTTCTTC. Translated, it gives CATSGRSWYNEQFF.

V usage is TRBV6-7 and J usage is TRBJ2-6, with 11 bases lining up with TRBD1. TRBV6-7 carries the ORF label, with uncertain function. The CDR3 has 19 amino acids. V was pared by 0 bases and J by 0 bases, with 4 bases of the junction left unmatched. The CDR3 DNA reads TGTGCCAGCAGTTACTCCGGGACAGGGGGTGACTCTGGGGCCAACGTCCTGACTTTC. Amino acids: CASSYSGTGGDSGANVLTF.

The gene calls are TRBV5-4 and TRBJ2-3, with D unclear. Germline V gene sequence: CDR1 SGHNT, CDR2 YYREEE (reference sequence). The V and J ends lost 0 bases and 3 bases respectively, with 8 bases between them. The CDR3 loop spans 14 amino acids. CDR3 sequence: CASSLEDPTDTQYF. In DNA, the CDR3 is TGTGCCAGCAGCTTGGAGGACCCTACAGATACGCAGTATTTT. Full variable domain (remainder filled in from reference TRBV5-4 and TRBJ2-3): ETGVTQSPTHLIKTRGQQVTLRCSSQSGHNTVSWYQQALGQGPQFIFQYYREEENGRGNFPPRFSGLQFPNYSSELNVNALELDDSALYLCASSLEDPTDTQYFGPGTRLTVL.

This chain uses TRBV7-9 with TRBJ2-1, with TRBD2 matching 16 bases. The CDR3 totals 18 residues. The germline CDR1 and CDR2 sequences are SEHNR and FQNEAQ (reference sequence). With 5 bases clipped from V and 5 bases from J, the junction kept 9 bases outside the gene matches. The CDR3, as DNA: TGTGCCAGCAGCCCCCTGGGACTAGCGGGGGGGCTTCACAATGAGCAGTTCTTC. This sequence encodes CASSPLGLAGGLHNEQFF.

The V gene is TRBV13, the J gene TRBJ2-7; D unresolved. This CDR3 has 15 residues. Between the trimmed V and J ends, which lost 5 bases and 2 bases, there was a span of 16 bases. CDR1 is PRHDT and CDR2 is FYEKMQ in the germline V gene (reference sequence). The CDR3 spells CASSQRSTSPYEQYF. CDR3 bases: TGTGCCAGCAGCCAAAGGTCTACTTCTCCCTACGAGCAGTACTTC. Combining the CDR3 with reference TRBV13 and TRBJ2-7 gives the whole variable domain AAGVIQSPRHLIKEKRETATLKCYPIPRHDTVYWYQQGPGQDPQFLISFYEKMQSDKGSIPDRFSAQQFSDYHSELNMSSLELGDSALYFCASSQRSTSPYEQYFGPGTRLTVT.

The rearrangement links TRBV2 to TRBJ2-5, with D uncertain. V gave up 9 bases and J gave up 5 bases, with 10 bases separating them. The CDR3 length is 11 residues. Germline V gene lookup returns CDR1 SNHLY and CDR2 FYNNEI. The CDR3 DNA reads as TGTGCCAGTCAAAATATGGAGACCCAGTACTTC. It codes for CASQNMETQYF.

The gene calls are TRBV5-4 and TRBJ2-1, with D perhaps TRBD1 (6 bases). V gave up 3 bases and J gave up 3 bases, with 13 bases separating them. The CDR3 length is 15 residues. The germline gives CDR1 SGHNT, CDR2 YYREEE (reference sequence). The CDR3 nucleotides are TGTGCCAGCAGCTCGGATCCGGGACACTACAATGAGCAGTTCTTC. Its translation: CASSSDPGHYNEQFF.

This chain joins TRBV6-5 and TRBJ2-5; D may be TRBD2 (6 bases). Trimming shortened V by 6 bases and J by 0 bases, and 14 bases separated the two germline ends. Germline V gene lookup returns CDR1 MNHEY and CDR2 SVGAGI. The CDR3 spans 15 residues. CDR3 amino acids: CASRRDGRNQETQYF. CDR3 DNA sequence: TGTGCCAGCAGGCGGGACGGCCGTAACCAAGAGACCCAGTACTTC.

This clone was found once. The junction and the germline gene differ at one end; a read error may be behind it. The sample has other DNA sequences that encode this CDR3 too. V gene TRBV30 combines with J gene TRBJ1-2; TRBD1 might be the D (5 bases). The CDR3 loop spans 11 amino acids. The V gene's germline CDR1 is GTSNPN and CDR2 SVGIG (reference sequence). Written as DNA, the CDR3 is TGTGCCTACTCCCCAGGGTATGGTTACACCTTC. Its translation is CAYSPGYGYTF. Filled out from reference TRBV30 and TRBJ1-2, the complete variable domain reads SQTIHQWPATLVQPVGSPLSLECTVEGTSNPNLYWYRQAAGRGLQLLFYSVGIGQISSEVPQNLSASRPQDRQFILSSKKLLLSDSGFYLCAYSPGYGYTFGSGTRLTVV.

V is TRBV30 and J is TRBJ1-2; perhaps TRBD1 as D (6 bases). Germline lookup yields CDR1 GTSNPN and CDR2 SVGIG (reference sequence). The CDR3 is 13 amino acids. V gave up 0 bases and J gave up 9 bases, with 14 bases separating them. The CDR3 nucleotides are TGTGCCTGGAGTGTACGGCAGGGGTTGAGCTACACCTTC. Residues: CAWSVRQGLSYTF.

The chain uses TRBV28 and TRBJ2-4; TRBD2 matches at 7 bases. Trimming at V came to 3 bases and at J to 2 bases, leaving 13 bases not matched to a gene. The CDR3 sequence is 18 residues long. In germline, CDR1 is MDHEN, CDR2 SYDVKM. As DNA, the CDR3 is TGTGCCAGCAGTTTCGGAGGCGGACTAGAACTTTCCAAAAACATTCAGTACTTC. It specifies CASSFGGGLELSKNIQYF.

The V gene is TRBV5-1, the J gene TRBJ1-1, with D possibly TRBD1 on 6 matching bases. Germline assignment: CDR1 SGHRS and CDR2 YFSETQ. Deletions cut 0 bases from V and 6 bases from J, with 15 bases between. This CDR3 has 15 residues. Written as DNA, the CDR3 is TGCGCCAGCAGCTTGGGGGGGCAGGACGATTCTGAAGCTTTCTTT. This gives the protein CASSLGGQDDSEAFF.

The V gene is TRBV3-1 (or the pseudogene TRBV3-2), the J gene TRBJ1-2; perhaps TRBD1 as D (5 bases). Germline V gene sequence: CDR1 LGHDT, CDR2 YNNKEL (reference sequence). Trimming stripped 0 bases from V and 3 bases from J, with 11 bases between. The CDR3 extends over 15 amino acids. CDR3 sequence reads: CASSQDPQGDYGYTF. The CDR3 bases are TGTGCCAGCAGCCAAGACCCCCAGGGAGACTATGGCTACACCTTC.